This T cell receptor beta chain is drawn from a study of OX40 agonist ivuxolimab in advanced cancers. Sequenced by immunoSEQ multiplex PCR; TCRdb stores in-frame clones only, minus some. Of tens of thousands of clones listed, 84% are singletons. Concerning this clone itself: Its antigen is not identified.

In germline, CDR1 is SQVTM, CDR2 ANQGSEA. V lost 5 bases to trimming and J lost 0 bases, with 4 bases between them. This CDR3 comprises 11 residues. Study-wide results and caveats: There was clonal expansion of CD4+ and CD8+ blood T cells by week 6 at 0.1 to 3.0 mg/kg.

The V call is TRBV29-1, the J call TRBJ1-2; D gene uncertain. Sequenced material: CD4+ or CD8+ T cells sorted from blood, taken in a trial of the OX40 agonist ivuxolimab. This TCR was recovered from an adult with an advanced solid tumor such as melanoma, head and neck, liver or kidney cancer. CDR3 region: CSVYTNYGYTF. DNA for the CDR3: TGCAGCGTTTACACTAACTATGGCTACACCTTC.